These 18 T cell receptor beta chains originate from one sample sequenced in a study of cytomegalovirus exposure and HLA in healthy donors. Primers included in the PCR were 60 Vbeta and 13 Jbeta primers. This table comes from immunoSEQ multiplex PCR, and its TCRdb copy is limited to in-frame clones, with some not included. Of about 190,000 clones detected, about four fifths appear once; the ten largest clones hold approximately 4.8%. The sample comprised PBMCs. The receptors were gathered from a man aged 30 to 39 in good health and CMV-seropositive.

This rearrangement joins TRBV6-5 to TRBJ2-3; a weak D match, TRBD2 (6 bases). Germline V gives CDR1 MNHEY, CDR2 SVGAGI. The V end lost 5 bases, the J end lost 10 bases, and 16 bases lay between the germline ends. This CDR3 is built from 13 residues. In nucleotides, the CDR3 is TGTGCCAGCAGTCCTCCCAACGGGGGTTCGCAGTATTTT. This sequence encodes CASSPPNGGSQYF.

V and J are TRBV9 and TRBJ2-7; 11 bases agree with TRBD2. Germline CDR1 SGDLS, CDR2 YYNGEE. This CDR3 region has 16 residues. V shed 2 bases, J shed 7 bases, and the junction held 11 bases outside the gene matches. Written as DNA, the CDR3 is TGTGCCAGCAGCGTGGGAGTAGCGGGAGGGCTTACGGAGCAGTACTTC. Amino acids: CASSVGVAGGLTEQYF.

V is TRBV30 and J is TRBJ2-5; 8 nucleotides match TRBD2. With 3 bases clipped from V and 5 bases from J, the junction kept 11 bases outside the gene matches. The CDR3 has 15 amino acids. Germline CDR1 reads GTSNPN; CDR2 reads SVGIG (reference sequence). CDR3 nucleotide sequence: TGTGCCTGGAGCCGGCACTCGGGAGGGGGGGAGACCCAGTACTTC. Translation: CAWSRHSGGGETQYF.

This clone was picked up a small number of times. The rearrangement links TRBV19 to TRBJ1-1; 9 bases match TRBD1. In germline, CDR1 is LNHDA, CDR2 SQIVND (reference sequence). This CDR3 has 15 amino acids. Losses at the gene ends were 5 bases for V and 4 bases for J; bases not matched to a gene: 8. The CDR3 reads CASSAGTGFFTEAFF. Here the CDR3 DNA reads TGTGCCAGTAGTGCCGGGACAGGGTTTTTCACTGAAGCTTTCTTT.

The V and J genes are TRBV7-2 and TRBJ2-5; TRBD1 matches 9 bases. The J call may be faulty, since TRBJ2-7 better matches the DNA end. There are 15 residues in the CDR3. Per germline, CDR1 SGHTA and CDR2 FQGNSA. In DNA, the CDR3 is TGTGCCAGCAGCTTGGAGGGACAGGGATCCTACGAGCAGTACTTC. Its protein product is CASSLEGQGSYEQYF.

This clone was seen a handful of times. This sample also contains other DNA sequences that code for the same CDR3. V usage is TRBV4-3 and J usage is TRBJ1-2, with D perhaps matching TRBD1 (6 bases). Germline lookup yields CDR1 LGHNA and CDR2 YSLEER. The V gene lost 0 bases and the J gene lost 6 bases, with 14 bases spanning the gap. CDR3 length: 15 residues. The CDR3 loop reads CASSQDSPRGNGYTF. The CDR3 DNA sequence: TGCGCCAGCAGCCAAGATTCCCCCAGGGGTAATGGCTACACCTTC.

This rearrangement joins TRBV6-5 to TRBJ1-2, with TRBD1 matching over 7 bases. The trim removed 8 bases at V and 7 bases at J, leaving 13 bases unmatched. In germline, CDR1 is MNHEY, CDR2 SVGAGI. The CDR3 totals 14 residues. The CDR3 loop reads CASAPEQGRGGYTF. As DNA, the CDR3 is TGTGCCAGCGCGCCTGAACAGGGGCGCGGTGGCTACACCTTC.

The chain recombines TRBV4-1 with TRBJ2-7, with TRBD1 identical over 7 bases. Germline values: CDR1 MGHRA, CDR2 YSYEKL. The V gene end was trimmed by 1 base and the J gene end by 7 bases; junction bases not matched to a gene: 7. The CDR3 consists of 14 residues. The DNA for the CDR3 is TGCGCCAGCAGCCAAGGAGGGGGCTTTAGGGAGCAGTACTTC. It yields the protein CASSQGGGFREQYF.

This clone was counted a few times. This chain connects TRBV15 to TRBJ2-1; TRBD1 agrees at 7 bases. CDR3 size: 18 residues. Germline trimming cut 3 bases from V and 0 bases from J; bases unmatched to any gene: 11. Looked up from germline, CDR1 is LNHNV and CDR2 is YYDKDF (reference sequence). DNA for the CDR3: TGTGCCACCAGCAGCTCGGCAGGGGGAACAAGCTCCTACAATGAGCAGTTCTTC. Translating gives CATSSSAGGTSSYNEQFF.

This chain links TRBV30 with TRBJ1-5; 7 nucleotides line up with TRBD1. The junction had 3 bases not matched to a gene; V was cut back by 0 bases and J by 4 bases. Per germline, CDR1 GTSNPN and CDR2 SVGIG (reference sequence). This CDR3 has 14 amino acids. In DNA form, the CDR3 reads TGTGCCTGGAGTGTAGGGGGCGGGAATCAGCCCCAGCATTTT. This encodes CAWSVGGGNQPQHF.

This chain connects TRBV19 to TRBJ1-5; 8 bases fit TRBD1. V lost 3 bases to trimming and J lost 7 bases; unmatched junction nucleotides: 11. The CDR3 consists of 16 residues. CDR1 and CDR2 (germline): LNHDA, SQIVND (reference sequence). The CDR3: CASSIEARGLGQPQHF. The CDR3 DNA reads as TGTGCCAGTAGTATTGAAGCCAGGGGGCTAGGGCAGCCCCAGCATTTT.

The rearrangement uses TRBV28 and TRBJ1-2, with D possibly matching TRBD1 (5 bases). This CDR3 contains 13 residues. Trimming shortened V by 6 bases and J by 14 bases, and 22 bases separated the two germline ends. The germline gives CDR1 MDHEN, CDR2 SYDVKM. The CDR3 DNA is TGTGCCAGCAGATCCCCGACAGATACGTCACTGACCTTC. Protein: CASRSPTDTSLTF.

The chain links TRBV28 to TRBJ2-6; TRBD2 might be the D (6 bases). CDR1 MDHEN and CDR2 SYDVKM come from the germline V gene. Between the trimmed V and J ends, which lost 2 bases and 2 bases, there was a span of 7 bases. The CDR3 consists of 15 residues. CDR3 sequence: CASSLGGTGANVLTF. The CDR3 DNA reads as TGTGCCAGCAGTTTAGGCGGGACTGGGGCCAACGTCCTGACTTTC.

This clone occurred a few times. The V and J genes are TRBV27 and TRBJ1-2, with TRBD1 matching over 8 bases. Germline CDR1 is MNHEY and CDR2 is SMNVEV (reference sequence). This CDR3 has 15 amino acids. V shed 5 bases, J shed 5 bases, and the junction held 10 bases outside the gene matches. In DNA, the CDR3 is TGTGCCAGCAGTCAAAAAGGACAGGGAGGGTATGGCTACACCTTC. Its protein product is CASSQKGQGGYGYTF.

The CDR3 here is CASSLDSGRGALSRPGELFF. The CDR3 DNA reads TGCGCCAGCAGCTTGGATTCCGGGAGAGGGGCCCTTTCGAGGCCCGGGGAGCTGTTTTTT. The chain links TRBV5-1 to TRBJ2-2; D may be TRBD2 (6 bases). The CDR3 is 20 residues long. Looked up from germline, CDR1 is SGHRS and CDR2 is YFSETQ. The germline V and J ends were trimmed by 0 bases and 6 bases, with 27 bases remaining between them.

This clone was seen only a few times. The V and J genes are TRBV4-3 and TRBJ2-5, with TRBD1 identical over 9 bases. Germline CDR1 and CDR2: LGHNA and YSLEER. This CDR3 is built from 15 residues. Germline trimming cut 4 bases from V and 5 bases from J; bases unmatched to any gene: 8. CDR3: CASSLTGGSVETQYF. For the CDR3, the DNA is TGCGCCAGCAGCCTGACAGGGGGTTCTGTGGAGACCCAGTACTTC.

The chain recombines TRBV9 with TRBJ2-1, with TRBD2 matching over 8 bases. Germline CDR1 and CDR2: SGDLS and YYNGEE. V lost 4 bases to trimming and J lost 2 bases; unmatched junction nucleotides: 5. CDR3 length: 15 residues. DNA of the CDR3: TGTGCCAGCAGCCCGAGCGGGAGTGCCTACAATGAGCAGTTCTTC. Encoded protein: CASSPSGSAYNEQFF.

As concerns this clone: Other DNA sequences within the sample encode an identical CDR3. This rearrangement joins TRBV9 to TRBJ2-7; TRBD1 might be the D (6 bases). Germline V lookup: CDR1 SGDLS, CDR2 YYNGEE. This CDR3 is built from 12 residues. Trimming took 3 bases from V and 3 from J, leaving 7 bases between them. The DNA for the CDR3 is TGTGCCAGCAGCGCGACAGGCTACGAGCAGTACTTC. This sequence encodes CASSATGYEQYF.